This T cell receptor (beta chain) was found in a study of T-cell memory formation after mild COVID-19. Germline V gives CDR1 SGHDT, CDR2 YYEEEE. The V gene lost 0 bases and the J gene lost 14 bases, with 13 bases spanning the gap. The CDR3 runs to 12 residues. TCRdb re-analysed the 5' RACE reads in MiXCR, keeping a single row per CDR3 protein. Here the sample spans roughly 480,000 distinct CDR3 sequences, roughly 23% being singletons. This TCR derives from an adult woman who had mild COVID-19 (a few samples of this study predate the infection). Cell type and time point are not known. The sample consisted of PBMCs or a T cell subset sorted from them (not recorded which). The V call is TRBV5-6, the J call TRBJ2-3; no clear D. The CDR3 DNA is TGTGCCAGCAGCTTGGGCGCCGAGAGACGGTATTTT. Amino acid sequence: CASSLGAERRYF.